These 22 T cell receptor beta chains came from one sample sequenced in a study of beta chain features in type 1 diabetes (dated by TCRdb to the late 2010s). Libraries came from the immunoSEQ multiplex PCR assay. The entire isolated RNA was reverse transcribed using the High Capacity cDNA Reverse Transcription Kit, and thus expressed TCRB transcripts were sequenced. The table was pulled from immuneACCESS by TCRdb, which kept in-frame rearrangements only. Such tables lose some clones; where checked, under half of the loss comes from unresolved V genes, and the rest has no known cause. The sample table lists around 310,000 clones, 13% of them with a count of one. Clones ranked in the top ten supply 0.013% to 0.015% of the sample. Summary of the overall study and its limitations: In all four CD4+ subsets, TCRB CDR3 length was moderately but significantly shorter in type 1 diabetes patients.

Their antigens remain unidentified. Sequenced sample: naive CD4+ T cells from blood. The cell subset or site label, read with the paper, signifies: true naive CD4+ T cells. All receptors come from a woman between 18 and 30 years old with type 1 diabetes.

The chain is built from TRBV9 and TRBJ1-3, with 7 bases matching TRBD1. Germline loops: CDR1 SGDLS, CDR2 YYNGEE. The CDR3 contains 17 residues. After removal of 4 bases from V and 3 bases from J, the junction contained 13 bases not matched to a gene. Here the CDR3 reads CASSPSLLGGNGNTIYF. CDR3 sequence (DNA): TGTGCCAGCAGCCCCTCTTTGTTAGGGGGCAATGGAAACACCATATATTTT.

This chain uses TRBV6-5 with TRBJ1-1; D is perhaps TRBD1 (5 bases). The CDR3 is made up of 14 amino acids. V lost 5 bases to trimming and J lost 8 bases, with 18 bases between them. Germline V gene lookup returns CDR1 MNHEY and CDR2 SVGAGI. DNA for the CDR3: TGTGCCAGCAGTGAAGGGGCCCTGGAGCCCGAAGCTTTCTTT. It specifies CASSEGALEPEAFF.

This clone was detected only a few times. The J gene is TRBJ1-2, the V gene TRBV2; D ambiguous. CDR1 is SNHLY and CDR2 is FYNNEI in the germline V gene. V was trimmed by 7 bases and J by 0 bases, leaving 9 bases between them. CDR3 size: 13 residues. DNA for the CDR3: TGTGCCAGCATGGGCCGCGCTAACTATGGCTACACCTTC. This sequence encodes CASMGRANYGYTF.

This chain joins TRBV10-3 and TRBJ1-5, with a weak D call TRBD1 (6 bases). The CDR3 contains 14 residues. CDR1 and CDR2 from the germline V gene are ENHRY and SYGVKD. Trimming removed 4 bases at V and 5 bases at J, with 12 bases between. The CDR3 coding sequence is TGTGCCATCAGTGTGCAGGGGACGGATCAGCCCCAGCATTTT. Protein product: CAISVQGTDQPQHF.

V and J are TRBV27 and TRBJ1-1; TRBD1 agrees at 9 bases. The length of the CDR3 is 15 residues. From germline, CDR1 is MNHEY and CDR2 SMNVEV (reference sequence). V lost 11 bases, J lost 2 bases, and 12 bases stayed unmatched. CDR3 in DNA: TGTGCCCCTAGGGGGACAGGGCCTCTTAACACTGAAGCTTTCTTT. Its protein product is CAPRGTGPLNTEAFF.

This clone was found a few times. The gene calls are TRBV10-3 and TRBJ1-2; maybe TRBD1 (6 bases). The germline V gene has CDR1 ENHRY and CDR2 SYGVKD. V was clipped by 9 bases and J by 5 bases, with 10 bases between them. The length of the CDR3 is 11 residues. The CDR3 DNA reads as TGTGCCATGCGACAGGAGTATGGCTACACCTTC. Amino acids: CAMRQEYGYTF.

In this sample, this clone turned up a few times. This chain uses TRBV23-1 with TRBJ2-3; 8 nucleotides line up with TRBD1. TRBV23-1 is an ORF, and what it does is uncertain. This CDR3 spans 19 amino acids. V gave up 2 bases and J gave up 1 base; unmatched junction bases: 14. CDR3 loop: CASSQHDRGLLTRTDTQYF. CDR3 in DNA: TGCGCCAGCAGTCAACACGACAGGGGACTTTTGACCCGCACAGATACGCAGTATTTT.

The V and J genes are TRBV9 and TRBJ2-1; 13 bases align to TRBD2. J was trimmed by 5 bases and V by 4 bases; bases with no gene match: 6. CDR3 length: 16 residues. The V gene's germline CDR1 is SGDLS and CDR2 YYNGEE. The CDR3 is CASSPRLAGGDNEQFF. The CDR3 nucleotides are TGTGCCAGCAGCCCCCGACTAGCGGGAGGAGACAATGAGCAGTTCTTC. The entire variable domain, with the rest obtained from reference TRBV9 and TRBJ2-1, is as follows: DSGVTQTPKHLITATGQRVTLRCSPRSGDLSVYWYQQSLDQGLQFLIQYYNGEERAKGNILERFSAQQFPDLHSELNLSSLELGDSALYFCASSPRLAGGDNEQFFGPGTRLTVL.

The chain links TRBV4-3 to TRBJ2-2, with 8 bases identical to TRBD2. J gave up 3 bases and V 4 bases, and 10 bases lay outside the gene matches. This CDR3 region has 17 residues. Germline-derived CDR1 and CDR2 are LGHNA and YSLEER. The CDR3 DNA reads as TGCGCCAGCAGCCGATCTTGGAGCGGGAGCGACACCGGGGAGCTGTTTTTT. This sequence encodes CASSRSWSGSDTGELFF.

This clone was recorded a few times. CDR3 bases: TGTGCCAGCAGCCAAACAGGCTACTATGGCTACACCTTC. This encodes CASSQTGYYGYTF. The chain couples TRBV14 to TRBJ1-2; possible D gene TRBD1, 5 bases. This CDR3 has 13 amino acids. Trimming shortened V by 2 bases and J by 3 bases, and 7 bases separated the two germline ends. Per germline, CDR1 SGHDN and CDR2 FVKESK.

The V call is TRBV9, the J call TRBJ1-1; 8 bases agree with TRBD1. The CDR3 spans 14 residues. Germline CDR1 SGDLS, CDR2 YYNGEE. The trim removed 2 bases at V and 10 bases at J, leaving 10 bases unmatched. CDR3 nucleotide sequence: TGTGCCAGCAGCGTTGGGCCGGACAGGGACACAGCTTTCTTT. Translation: CASSVGPDRDTAFF. Drawing the rest from reference TRBV9 and TRBJ1-1, the complete variable domain is DSGVTQTPKHLITATGQRVTLRCSPRSGDLSVYWYQQSLDQGLQFLIQYYNGEERAKGNILERFSAQQFPDLHSELNLSSLELGDSALYFCASSVGPDRDTAFFGQGTRLTVV.

The chain's CDR3 is CASSVGGSEHNEQFF. In DNA, the CDR3 is TGTGCCAGCAGCGTAGGAGGTAGCGAACACAATGAGCAGTTCTTC. This chain joins TRBV9 and TRBJ2-1, with D perhaps TRBD2 (5 bases). CDR1 is SGDLS and CDR2 is YYNGEE in the germline V gene. CDR3 length: 15 amino acids. Deletions cut 0 bases from V and 5 bases from J, with 12 bases between.

This clone was observed a handful of times. The chain carries TRBV5-1 and TRBJ2-7; 11 bases map to TRBD1. The CDR3 is 15 amino acids. After removal of 4 bases from V and 3 bases from J, the junction contained 6 bases not matched to a gene. CDR1 and CDR2 from the germline V gene are SGHRS and YFSETQ. CDR3 residues: CASSAGTGGYYEQYF. CDR3 DNA: TGCGCCAGCAGCGCCGGGACAGGGGGATACTACGAGCAGTACTTC.

The chain employs TRBV11-2 and TRBJ2-5; TRBD2 aligns across 13 bases. The CDR3 covers 15 residues. Trimming removed 4 bases from V and 4 bases from J; junction bases left unmatched: 3. Germline CDR1 reads SGHAT; CDR2 reads FQNNGV. The CDR3 region is CASSSRTSGRETQYF. The CDR3 bases are TGTGCCAGCAGCTCCCGGACTAGCGGGAGAGAGACCCAGTACTTC. Full variable domain (missing parts from reference TRBV11-2 and TRBJ2-5): EAGVAQSPRYKIIEKRQSVAFWCNPISGHATLYWYQQILGQGPKLLIQFQNNGVVDDSQLPKDRFSAERLKGVDSTLKIQPAKLEDSAVYLCASSSRTSGRETQYFGPGTRLLVL.

The CDR3 sequence is CASSTGTSRYEQYF. The DNA of the CDR3 is TGTGCCAGCAGTACCGGGACTAGTCGGTACGAGCAGTACTTC. The genes are TRBV28 and TRBJ2-7; the match to TRBD2 covers 8 bases. The CDR3 is 14 amino acids. Losses at the gene ends were 5 bases for V and 4 bases for J; bases not matched to a gene: 7. The germline V gene has CDR1 MDHEN and CDR2 SYDVKM.

This clone showed up just a few times. V gene TRBV25-1 combines with J gene TRBJ1-4, with D maybe TRBD1 (6 bases). The germline V and J ends were trimmed by 5 bases and 8 bases, with 18 bases remaining between them. This CDR3 has 15 residues. Germline V lookup: CDR1 MGHDK, CDR2 SYGVNS. The CDR3 reads CASSLYRVPGEKLFF. CDR3 bases: TGTGCCAGCAGTCTATACAGGGTGCCCGGAGAAAAACTGTTTTTT.

CDR3 DNA sequence: TGCAGCGTTGGGGCAGGGGGCCCAACCAATGAGCAGTTCTTC. The encoded protein is CSVGAGGPTNEQFF. The chain carries TRBV29-1 and TRBJ2-1, with 8 bases lining up with TRBD1. Losses at the gene ends were 4 bases for V and 6 bases for J; bases not matched to a gene: 8. This CDR3 spans 14 amino acids. Looked up from germline, CDR1 is SQVTM and CDR2 is ANQGSEA.

This clone has just a few counts. The chain recombines TRBV18 with TRBJ2-2; D call uncertain. In germline, CDR1 is KGHSH, CDR2 LQKENI. The CDR3 contains 14 residues. V dropped 3 bases and J dropped 1 base, with 6 bases sitting between them. This chain's CDR3 is CASSPDLNTGELFF. CDR3 sequence (DNA): TGTGCCAGCTCACCCGACTTGAACACCGGGGAGCTGTTTTTT.

The chain employs TRBV2 and TRBJ1-1, with 11 bases aligning to TRBD1. This CDR3 spans 15 amino acids. V trimming: 7 bases; J trimming: 4 bases; junction bases outside the gene matches: 8. Germline V gene sequence: CDR1 SNHLY, CDR2 FYNNEI. CDR3 in amino acids: CASTLGGTGGTEAFF. The CDR3 DNA reads as TGTGCCAGCACCCTAGGCGGGACAGGGGGCACTGAAGCTTTCTTT.

This clone was detected once. V gene TRBV19 combines with J gene TRBJ2-7; TRBD1 agrees at 7 bases. The germline CDR1 and CDR2 sequences are LNHDA and SQIVND (reference sequence). CDR3 length equals 11 residues. With V trimmed by 7 bases and J by 7 bases, 4 bases remained unmatched. The CDR3 reads CASKGRGEQYF. CDR3 nucleotides: TGTGCCAGTAAGGGCAGGGGGGAGCAGTACTTC.

The rearrangement uses TRBV29-1 and TRBJ2-7; 12 nucleotides match TRBD2. Germline lookup yields CDR1 SQVTM and CDR2 ANQGSEA. This CDR3 region has 14 residues. The V gene end was trimmed by 6 bases and the J gene end by 0 bases; junction bases not matched to a gene: 3. CDR3: CSVWTSGNSYEQYF. CDR3 sequence (DNA): TGCAGCGTCTGGACTAGCGGGAACTCCTACGAGCAGTACTTC.

The chain joins TRBV6-5 to TRBJ1-2; D gene unclear. CDR1 MNHEY and CDR2 SVGAGI come from the germline V gene. With 5 bases removed from V and 2 bases from J, the gap between germline ends came to 12 bases. This CDR3 is built from 14 residues. The CDR3: CASSRRRINYGYTF. CDR3 nucleotide sequence: TGTGCCAGCAGTCGACGGAGGATAAACTATGGCTACACCTTC.